A single sample gave rise to the 12 T cell receptor beta chains below, sequenced in a study of cytomegalovirus exposure and HLA in healthy donors. This PCR relied on a set of 60 Vbeta primers and 13 Jbeta primers. Repertoires were generated with immunoSEQ multiplex PCR, while TCRdb's copy carries only in-frame clones and drops some. Here the sample spans about 77,000 clones, approximately 78% being singletons. The specimen sequenced was PBMCs. The receptors shown here come from a man aged 40-50 years in good health and CMV-seronegative.

This chain joins TRBV28 and TRBJ2-1; 13 positions agree with TRBD2. The germline gives CDR1 MDHEN, CDR2 SYDVKM. The CDR3 is 15 residues long. V lost 8 bases and J lost 5; bases outside the gene matches: 6. In DNA, the CDR3 is TGTGCCAGCGTTATGACTAGCGGGAGGAACAATGAGCAGTTCTTC. Translation gives CASVMTSGRNNEQFF.

The sample holds one count of this clone. This rearrangement joins TRBV19 to TRBJ1-2; a possible D gene is TRBD1 (5 bases). The CDR3 loop spans 11 amino acids. Between the trimmed V and J ends, which lost 8 bases and 8 bases, there was a span of 12 bases. Germline CDR1 reads LNHDA; CDR2 reads SQIVND (reference sequence). The CDR3 protein is CASVQGGGYTF. CDR3 DNA: TGTGCCAGTGTTCAGGGAGGAGGCTACACCTTC.

The chain links TRBV13 to TRBJ2-1; no definite D call. Trimming removed 1 base at V and 8 bases at J, with 12 bases between. Germline V lookup: CDR1 PRHDT, CDR2 FYEKMQ (reference sequence). The CDR3 sequence is 14 residues long. In DNA form, the CDR3 reads TGTGCCAGCAGCTTAGTTGGGCGTTTGGATGAGCAGTTCTTC. Protein: CASSLVGRLDEQFF.

The gene calls are TRBV15 and TRBJ2-7; the D gene is possibly TRBD1 (5 bases). CDR1 and CDR2 (germline): LNHNV, YYDKDF (reference sequence). CDR3 length: 13 residues. The V and J ends lost 1 base and 6 bases respectively, with 10 bases between them. The CDR3 protein is CATSRAGLIEQYF. CDR3 in DNA: TGTGCCACCAGCAGAGCAGGGCTTATCGAGCAGTACTTC.

This chain links TRBV28 with TRBJ1-5, with D maybe TRBD1 (5 bases). The CDR3 has 14 residues. The V and J ends lost 3 bases and 6 bases respectively, with 12 bases between them. The germline gives CDR1 MDHEN, CDR2 SYDVKM. CDR3 sequence: CASSFGGVRQPQHF. The DNA for the CDR3 is TGTGCCAGCAGTTTCGGGGGGGTCCGTCAGCCCCAGCATTTT.

This clone was observed a few times. This may be a read error: a much more frequent sequence differs by one nucleotide. At the DNA level, this CDR3 is encoded by other sequences in the same sample as well. The chain combines TRBV4-2 with TRBJ2-1; 10 positions match TRBD2. Trimming cost V 4 bases and J 4 bases; bases outside gene matches: 7. CDR1 is LGHNA and CDR2 is YNFKEQ in the germline V gene. The CDR3 is made up of 16 amino acids. CDR3 loop: CASSLLAGEVYNEQFF. CDR3 DNA sequence: TGTGCCAGCAGCCTGCTAGCGGGAGAGGTATACAATGAGCAGTTCTTC.

The chain links TRBV6-5 to TRBJ1-6; no clear D gene. V lost 0 bases and J lost 0, with 6 bases in between. CDR3 length equals 16 residues. Germline CDR1 and CDR2: MNHEY and SVGAGI. CDR3 in DNA: TGTGCCAGCAGTTACTCCCCCGGCTCCTATAATTCACCCCTCCACTTT. The encoded protein is CASSYSPGSYNSPLHF.

The chain uses TRBV27 and TRBJ1-2, with 8 nucleotides matching TRBD1. Germline V gene sequence: CDR1 MNHEY, CDR2 SMNVEV (reference sequence). Trimming took 6 bases from V and 1 from J; bases not matched to a gene: 7. This CDR3 region has 15 residues. This chain's CDR3 is CASRPDRGNNYGYTF. The CDR3 DNA sequence: TGTGCCAGCAGACCCGACAGGGGAAATAACTATGGCTACACCTTC.

The V and J genes are TRBV5-1 and TRBJ2-3, with D possibly matching TRBD1 (6 bases). V was clipped by 5 bases and J by 2 bases, with 12 bases between them. CDR1 and CDR2 (germline): SGHRS, YFSETQ. There are 14 residues in the CDR3. The CDR3 region is CASSPDRSTDTQYF. In DNA form, the CDR3 reads TGCGCCAGCAGTCCGGACAGATCCACAGATACGCAGTATTTT.

The chain links TRBV6-5 to TRBJ1-6; no firm D call. The CDR3 loop spans 11 amino acids. Deletions cut 6 bases from V and 12 bases from J, with 9 bases between. Germline assignment: CDR1 MNHEY and CDR2 SVGAGI. The CDR3 here is CASSNTGPLHF. CDR3 sequence (DNA): TGTGCCAGCAGCAATACGGGACCCCTCCACTTT.

In its sample, this clone was seen a few times. The chain uses TRBV2 and TRBJ2-1; 9 bases are shared with TRBD1. The CDR3 has 13 residues. Unmatched junction bases numbered 6, after V lost 8 bases and J lost 7 bases. Germline CDR1 is SNHLY and CDR2 is FYNNEI. The CDR3 DNA reads TGTGCCAGCTCCCGGGACAGGGAGAATGAGCAGTTCTTC. This sequence encodes CASSRDRENEQFF. Full variable domain (missing parts from reference TRBV2 and TRBJ2-1): EPEVTQTPSHQVTQMGQEVILRCVPISNHLYFYWYRQILGQKVEFLVSFYNNEISEKSEIFDDQFSVERPDGSNFTLKIRSTKLEDSAMYFCASSRDRENEQFFGPGTRLTVL.

The CDR3 is CSFWYRGLGHTEAFF. CDR3 DNA sequence: TGCAGCTTTTGGTACAGGGGTCTGGGACACACTGAAGCTTTCTTT. The genes are TRBV29-1 and TRBJ1-1; 7 nucleotides match TRBD1. The CDR3 is made up of 15 amino acids. J gave up 3 bases and V 8 bases, and 15 bases lay outside the gene matches. Germline CDR1 and CDR2: SQVTM and ANQGSEA.